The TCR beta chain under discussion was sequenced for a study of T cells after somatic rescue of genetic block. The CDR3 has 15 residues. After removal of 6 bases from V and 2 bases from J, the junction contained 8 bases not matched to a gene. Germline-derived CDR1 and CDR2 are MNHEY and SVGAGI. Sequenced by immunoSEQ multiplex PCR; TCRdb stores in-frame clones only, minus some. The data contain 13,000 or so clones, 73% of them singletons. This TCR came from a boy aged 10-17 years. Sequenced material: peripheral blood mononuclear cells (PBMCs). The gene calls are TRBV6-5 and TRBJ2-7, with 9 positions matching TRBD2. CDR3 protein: CASSFLAGVPYEQYF. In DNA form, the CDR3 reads TGTGCCAGCAGCTTCTTAGCGGGAGTCCCCTACGAGCAGTACTTC.